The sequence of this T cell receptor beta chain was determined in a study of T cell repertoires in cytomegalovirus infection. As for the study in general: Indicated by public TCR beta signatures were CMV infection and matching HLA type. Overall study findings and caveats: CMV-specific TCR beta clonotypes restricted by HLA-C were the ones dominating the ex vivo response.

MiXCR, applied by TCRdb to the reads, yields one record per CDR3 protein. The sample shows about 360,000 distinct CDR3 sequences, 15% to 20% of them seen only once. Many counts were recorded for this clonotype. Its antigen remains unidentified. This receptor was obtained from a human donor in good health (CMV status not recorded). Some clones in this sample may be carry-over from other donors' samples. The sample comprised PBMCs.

The CDR3: CASSALDRIPGNTIYF. The CDR3, as DNA: TGTGCCAGCAGCGCTCTGGACAGGATACCTGGAAACACCATATATTTT. V and J are TRBV7-8 and TRBJ1-3, with TRBD1 matching over 7 bases. The CDR3 is made up of 16 amino acids. The V gene's germline CDR1 is SGHVS and CDR2 FQNEAQ. With 5 bases clipped from V and 2 bases from J, the junction kept 9 bases outside the gene matches.